This record concerns one TCR beta chain sequence. Its antigen remains unknown. The CDR3 consists of 15 residues. V lost 0 bases to trimming and J lost 6 bases; unmatched junction nucleotides: 5. Germline CDR1 is LGHNA and CDR2 is YSLEER. Libraries were prepared by immunoSEQ multiplex PCR; TCRdb keeps only in-frame clonotypes and omits some of them. Here the sample spans about 19,000 clones, approximately 77% being singletons. The sample belongs to a study of OX40 agonist ivuxolimab in advanced cancers. About the research overall: Patients received the agonistic anti-OX40 (CD134) antibody ivuxolimab. The group had a mean age of 60 years, ranged from 23 to 79, and was just under 85% male.

Study-level findings and limits: At 0.1 to 3.0 mg/kg and by week 6, clonal expansion occurred in CD4+ and CD8+ blood T cells. Relative to CD4+ cells, CD8+ T cells on average had more expanded clones.

The specimen comprised CD4+ or CD8+ T cells sorted from blood, sampled in a trial of the OX40 agonist ivuxolimab. The receptor comes from an adult with an advanced solid tumor such as melanoma, head and neck, liver or kidney cancer. The chain couples TRBV4-3 to TRBJ2-1; 7 positions agree with TRBD2. The CDR3 DNA reads TGCGCCAGCAGCCAAGATCGGGCTAGCGGCAATGAGCAGTTCTTC. The encoded protein is CASSQDRASGNEQFF.